This TCR beta chain came from a study of human T cells and chemical hapten exposure. The wider study: Diphenylcyclopropenone, dosed weekly to the scalp, was given to patients throughout the roughly 25-week study. Upper-back patch tests with 0.01% DPC were read at 6 days. The study's findings and limits: Counts of expanded TCRs at PT1 were positively correlated with patch test score.

This clonotype was detected a few times. As yet, its antigen is unknown. Germline V gives CDR1 SEHNR, CDR2 FQNEAQ (reference sequence). CDR3 length: 16 amino acids. Trimming took 4 bases from V and 2 from J; bases not matched to a gene: 7. This sample's time point: pre-sensitization, week 0. Treatment in this sample: therapeutic diphenylcyclopropenone sensitization with weekly scalp DPC. Blood, whole and unfractionated, served as the source for total RNA extraction. MiXCR, run by TCRdb on the RACE reads, gives a single entry per CDR3 protein. The data hold about 110,000 distinct CDR3 sequences, with less than 15% observed a single time.

The source of this sequence is a woman in her fifties or sixties with alopecia areata. Some clones in this sample may be carry-over from other donors' samples. This material consisted of whole blood, taken in connection with sensitization to the hapten diphenylcyclopropenone (DPC). The genes are TRBV7-9 and TRBJ2-3; 9 bases map to TRBD2. In DNA form, the CDR3 reads TGTGCCAGCAGCTCTGGGACTAGCTTTTCCACAGATACGCAGTATTTT. Amino acids: CASSSGTSFSTDTQYF.